The 21 T cell receptor beta chains in this list originate from one sample, sequenced in a study of blood T cell repertoires in COVID-19. Some clones are missing from TCRdb's copy, which holds only in-frame ones; the method was immunoSEQ multiplex PCR. Seen here are about 83,000 clones, about nine tenths observed once, and the top ten hold about 3%. The sequenced sample was peripheral blood. All receptors derive from a woman aged 45 to 65 with active or convalescent COVID-19.

This clone was found a few times. Other DNA sequences from this sample encode an identical CDR3 as well. This rearrangement joins TRBV7-9 to TRBJ1-1; 10 nucleotides line up with TRBD1. Trimming cost V 1 base and J 2 bases; bases outside gene matches: 4. Per germline, CDR1 SEHNR and CDR2 FQNEAQ (reference sequence). The CDR3 is 16 amino acids. The CDR3 sequence: CASSLGDRGRNTEAFF. The CDR3 DNA is TGTGCCAGCAGCTTAGGGGACAGGGGAAGAAACACTGAAGCTTTCTTT.

This clone showed up just a few times. The same CDR3 can be traced to other DNA sequences in this sample. The chain couples TRBV30 to TRBJ1-3, with D hard to call. This CDR3 has 13 residues. V was cut by 0 bases and J by 0 bases, with 3 bases left in between. Germline V lookup: CDR1 GTSNPN, CDR2 SVGIG (reference sequence). The CDR3 sequence is CAWSVSSGNTIYF. DNA for the CDR3: TGTGCCTGGAGTGTTAGCTCTGGAAACACCATATATTTT.

This rearrangement joins TRBV12-5 to TRBJ1-1; D possibly corresponds to TRBD1 (6 bases). Germline V gene sequence: CDR1 LGHNT, CDR2 FRNRAP. Between the trimmed V and J ends, which lost 5 bases and 9 bases, there was a span of 16 bases. This CDR3 spans 13 amino acids. The CDR3 nucleotides are TGTGCTAGTGGTATCCAGACAGGTGGGAAAGCTTTCTTT. Translating gives CASGIQTGGKAFF.

The chain is built from TRBV7-3 and TRBJ2-7; 8 positions agree with TRBD2. The length of the CDR3 is 16 residues. V trimming: 2 bases; J trimming: 4 bases; junction bases outside the gene matches: 10. Germline CDR1 SGHTA, CDR2 FQGTGA. The CDR3 DNA sequence: TGTGCCAGCAGCTTAGACGCGGCGTCGGGAGGGTACGAGCAGTACTTC. Its translation is CASSLDAASGGYEQYF.

The chain is built from TRBV30 and TRBJ1-1; D is uncertain. V was clipped by 0 bases and J by 11 bases, with 10 bases between them. CDR1 and CDR2 from the germline V gene are GTSNPN and SVGIG (reference sequence). The CDR3 extends over 11 amino acids. For the CDR3, the DNA is TGTGCCTGGAGTGTAGGGAGGGCCGCTTTCTTT. Translation: CAWSVGRAAFF.

The chain couples TRBV12-1 to TRBJ1-2; TRBD1, the D gene given by the table, was not confirmed from the DNA. TRBV12-1 is tagged as a pseudogene. The CDR3 contains 16 residues. The CDR3 DNA reads TGTGCCAGCAGCTTATTTCCGGGACAGATAGTTAGTGGCTACACCTTC. Its translation is CASSLFPGQIVSGYTF.

This clone has only one observation. The chain couples TRBV18 to TRBJ2-3; D is ambiguous. Between the trimmed V and J ends, which lost 3 bases and 4 bases, there was a span of 14 bases. Germline CDR1 and CDR2: KGHSH and LQKENI. The CDR3 contains 15 residues. The CDR3 protein is CASSPPDSIADTQYF. CDR3 nucleotide sequence: TGTGCCAGCTCACCTCCGGATAGCATCGCAGATACGCAGTATTTT. Supplemented by reference TRBV18 and TRBJ2-3, the full variable domain reads NAGVMQNPRHLVRRRGQEARLRCSPMKGHSHVYWYRQLPEEGLKFMVYLQKENIIDESGMPKERFSAEFPKEGPSILRIQQVVRGDSAAYFCASSPPDSIADTQYFGPGTRLTVL.

This clone was counted only a few times. CDR3 protein: CASSLTITQPQHF. CDR3 in DNA: TGTGCCAGCAGTTTAACAATCACTCAGCCCCAGCATTTT. V and J are TRBV12-3 or TRBV12-4 and TRBJ1-5, with D uncertain. Trimming took 2 bases from V and 6 from J, leaving 8 bases between them. The CDR3 has 13 amino acids.

The chain uses TRBV5-1 and TRBJ1-3; D gene uncertain. Trimming stripped 0 bases from V and 2 bases from J, with 6 bases between. Per germline, CDR1 SGHRS and CDR2 YFSETQ. This CDR3 contains 14 residues. CDR3 bases: TGCGCCAGCAGCTTGGGGCAGACTGGAAACACCATATATTTT. The encoded protein is CASSLGQTGNTIYF.

The V call is TRBV5-8, the J call TRBJ1-2; 8 bases fit TRBD1. J gave up 4 bases and V 4 bases, and 15 bases lay outside the gene matches. The CDR3 extends over 17 amino acids. The germline V gene encodes CDR1 SGHTS and CDR2 YDEGEE. The CDR3 bases are TGTGCCAGCAGCCTCGGACAGGGAGTATTGGGGAGCTATGGCTACACCTTC. Translation: CASSLGQGVLGSYGYTF.

The CDR3 DNA is TGTGCCAGCAGCTTCCTACAGGGGGAGACCCAGTACTTC. Its protein product is CASSFLQGETQYF. The V call is TRBV7-2, the J call TRBJ2-5; 7 bases line up with TRBD1. Germline values: CDR1 SGHTA, CDR2 FQGNSA. V dropped 3 bases and J dropped 5; count of bases not matched to a gene: 3. CDR3 length: 13 amino acids.

The rearrangement links TRBV7-9 to TRBJ1-2; D may be TRBD1 (5 bases). V dropped 1 base and J dropped 6 bases, with 6 bases sitting between them. CDR3 size: 12 residues. CDR1 SEHNR and CDR2 FQNEAQ come from the germline V gene (reference sequence). The chain's CDR3 is CASSLDRNGYTF. CDR3 coding DNA: TGTGCCAGCAGCTTAGACAGGAATGGCTACACCTTC.

CDR3 bases: TGTGCCAGCAGCTTAGGAGCGGGGGGCCTCACAGATACGCAGTATTTT. This gives the protein CASSLGAGGLTDTQYF. The V call is TRBV7-6, the J call TRBJ2-3, with TRBD2 identical over 9 bases. V lost 1 base and J lost 2; bases outside the gene matches: 4. There are 16 residues in the CDR3. The germline V gene has CDR1 SGHVS and CDR2 FNYEAQ. The complete variable domain, with remaining parts taken from reference TRBV7-6 and TRBJ2-3, reads GAGVSQSPRYKVTKRGQDVALRCDPISGHVSLYWYRQALGQGPEFLTYFNYEAQQDKSGLPNDRFSAERPEGSISTLTIQRTEQRDSAMYRCASSLGAGGLTDTQYFGPGTRLTVL.

For the CDR3, the DNA is TGTGCCAGCAGCTTAGTTAGCGGGGGGGCCGGGCAAGAGACCCAGTACTTC. This codes for CASSLVSGGAGQETQYF. The chain joins TRBV7-2 to TRBJ2-5; 11 bases are a match to TRBD2. The CDR3 sequence is 17 residues long. Unmatched junction bases numbered 6, after V lost 1 base and J lost 2 bases. The germline gives CDR1 SGHTA, CDR2 FQGNSA.

The chain recombines TRBV19 with TRBJ2-1, with TRBD2 matching 13 bases. This CDR3 is built from 15 residues. With 5 bases clipped from V and 8 bases from J, the junction kept 6 bases outside the gene matches. The V gene's germline CDR1 is LNHDA and CDR2 SQIVND (reference sequence). CDR3 in DNA: TGTGCCAGTAGTTTGGGACTAGCGGGGTTCGATGAGCAGTTCTTC. Translation gives CASSLGLAGFDEQFF.

The V gene is TRBV12-3 or TRBV12-4, the J gene TRBJ1-2, with D perhaps TRBD1 (6 bases). This CDR3 region has 13 residues. V shed 4 bases and J shed 8 bases, with 14 bases lying between them. As DNA, the CDR3 is TGTGCCAGCAGTTGGCGAGGGGGAGCCGGCTACACCTTC. Its protein product is CASSWRGGAGYTF.

The CDR3 DNA follows: TGTGCCAGCAGGCGATCGACTAGCGGGGCGTACAATGAGCAGTTCTTC. It yields the protein CASRRSTSGAYNEQFF. This rearrangement joins TRBV3-1 (or the pseudogene TRBV3-2) to TRBJ2-1; 11 bases fit TRBD2. Germline trimming cut 6 bases from V and 4 bases from J; bases unmatched to any gene: 8. This CDR3 region has 16 residues. CDR1 and CDR2 (germline): LGHDT, YNNKEL (reference sequence).

The V and J genes are TRBV2 and TRBJ2-6; D remains unclear. The germline CDR1 and CDR2 sequences are SNHLY and FYNNEI. V lost 6 bases, J lost 0 bases, and 9 bases lay in between. The CDR3 is made up of 15 amino acids. The CDR3 region has the DNA TGTGCCAGCAGAAGGTGGGCCTCTGGGGCCAACGTCCTGACTTTC. This encodes CASRRWASGANVLTF.

As concerns this clone: Other DNA sequences of this sample code for an identical CDR3. V is TRBV9 and J is TRBJ2-7; 7 bases fit TRBD1. CDR1 and CDR2 (germline): SGDLS, YYNGEE. With V trimmed by 0 bases and J by 2 bases, 2 bases remained unmatched. There are 14 residues in the CDR3. The CDR3 nucleotides are TGTGCCAGCAGCGTAGGGCAGGGGGCCTACGAGCAGTACTTC. This translates into CASSVGQGAYEQYF.

This clone was seen once. J is TRBJ1-4 and V is TRBV19; possibly TRBD1 for D (5 bases). The CDR3 is 15 residues long. V lost 7 bases to trimming and J lost 1 base, with 13 bases between them. Looked up from germline, CDR1 is LNHDA and CDR2 is SQIVND (reference sequence). CDR3 protein: CASISPGGTNEKLFF. CDR3 nucleotides: TGTGCCAGTATTAGTCCCGGGGGAACTAATGAAAAACTGTTTTTT.

The rearrangement joins TRBV23-1 to TRBJ2-7; possible D gene TRBD1, 6 bases. TRBV23-1 is designated an ORF whose function remains uncertain. V lost 0 bases, J lost 5 bases, and 14 bases lay in between. The CDR3 extends over 15 amino acids. The CDR3 sequence is CASSQSYRDSNEQYF. CDR3 nucleotide sequence: TGCGCCAGCAGTCAATCGTACAGGGATAGCAACGAGCAGTACTTC.